The T cell receptor beta chain under discussion was sequenced for a study of T cells in Graves' hyperthyroidism and ophthalmopathy. General study results and limits: In the blood, most expanded thyroid clonotypes above 0.001 appeared as well.

Uncontrolled infections, other autoimmune diseases, pregnancy or lactation led to exclusion of patients. Researchers took RNA transcripts and amplified the TCR beta CDR3 regions from them. During a first-round RT-PCR of the TCR CDR3, the HTBI primer set was used. One entry per CDR3 protein results from TCRdb running MiXCR on the multiplex PCR reads. The sample includes 550,000 to 600,000 distinct CDR3 sequences, around 45% of them seen just once. There are many counts of this clonotype. Its specificity is not known. This CDR3 spans 15 amino acids. V lost 3 bases and J lost 0, with 13 bases in between. Germline CDR1 SGHDT, CDR2 YYEEEE.

The chain joins TRBV5-6 to TRBJ2-7, with D maybe TRBD2 (5 bases). The clonotype was recovered from an adult woman with Graves' disease, either hyperthyroidism or ophthalmopathy (not recorded which). Sequenced material: peripheral blood or thyroid tissue (not recorded which). The CDR3 is CASSYSTGSSYEQYF. CDR3 in DNA: TGTGCCAGCAGCTACTCGACGGGAAGCTCCTACGAGCAGTACTTC.